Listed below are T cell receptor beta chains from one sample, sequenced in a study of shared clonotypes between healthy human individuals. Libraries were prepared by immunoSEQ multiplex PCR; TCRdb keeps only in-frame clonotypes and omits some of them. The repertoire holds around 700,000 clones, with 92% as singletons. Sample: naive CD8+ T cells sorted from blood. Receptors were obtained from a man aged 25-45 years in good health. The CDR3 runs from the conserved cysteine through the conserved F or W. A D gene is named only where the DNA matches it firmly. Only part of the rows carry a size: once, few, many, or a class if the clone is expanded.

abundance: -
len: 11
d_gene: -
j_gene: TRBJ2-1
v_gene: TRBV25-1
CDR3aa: CASREGNEQFF
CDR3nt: TGTGCCAGCAGAGAGGGTAATGAGCAGTTCTTC

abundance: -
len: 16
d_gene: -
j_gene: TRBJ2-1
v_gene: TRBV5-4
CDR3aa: CASIKGAESSYNEQFF
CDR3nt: TGTGCCAGCATCAAAGGGGCGGAGAGCTCCTACAATGAGCAGTTCTTC

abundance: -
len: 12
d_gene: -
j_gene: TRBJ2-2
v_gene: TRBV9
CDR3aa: CASSPAYGELFF
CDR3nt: TGTGCCAGCTCCCCCGCGTACGGGGAGCTGTTTTTT

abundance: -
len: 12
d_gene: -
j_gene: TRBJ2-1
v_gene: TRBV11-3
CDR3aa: CASSLNSNEQFF
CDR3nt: TGTGCCAGCAGCTTAAACAGTAATGAGCAGTTCTTC

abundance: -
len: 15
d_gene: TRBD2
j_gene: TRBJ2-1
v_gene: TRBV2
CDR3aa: CASRALGLAGHEQFF
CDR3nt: TGTGCCAGCAGGGCACTGGGACTAGCGGGACATGAGCAGTTCTTC

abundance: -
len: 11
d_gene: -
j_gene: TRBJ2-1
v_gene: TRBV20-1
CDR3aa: CSARTRGEQFF
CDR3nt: TGCAGTGCTAGAACCCGGGGTGAGCAGTTCTTC

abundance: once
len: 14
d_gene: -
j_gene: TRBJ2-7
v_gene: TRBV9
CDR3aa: CASSVGINSYEQYF
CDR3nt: TGTGCCAGCAGCGTAGGTATCAACTCCTACGAGCAGTACTTC

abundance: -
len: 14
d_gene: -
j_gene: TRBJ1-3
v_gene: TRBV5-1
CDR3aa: CASSNQDSGNTIYF
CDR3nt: TGCGCCAGCAGTAATCAGGACTCTGGAAACACCATATATTTT

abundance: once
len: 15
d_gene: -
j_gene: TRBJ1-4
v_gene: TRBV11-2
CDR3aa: CASSLSGQPNEKLFF
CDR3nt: TGTGCCAGCAGCTTATCAGGGCAGCCTAATGAAAAACTGTTTTTT

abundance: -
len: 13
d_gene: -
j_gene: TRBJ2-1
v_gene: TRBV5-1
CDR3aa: CASSLALNNKQFF
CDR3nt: TGCGCCAGCAGCTTGGCCTTAAACAATAAGCAGTTCTTC

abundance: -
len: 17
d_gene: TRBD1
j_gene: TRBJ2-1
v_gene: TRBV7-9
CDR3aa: CASSSHPGTGTDNEQFF
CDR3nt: TGTGCCAGCAGCTCACACCCCGGGACAGGGACAGACAATGAGCAGTTCTTC

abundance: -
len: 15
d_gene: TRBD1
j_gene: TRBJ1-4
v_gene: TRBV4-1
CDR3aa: CASSQAQGAGEKLFF
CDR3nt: TGCGCCAGCAGCCAAGCTCAGGGGGCAGGTGAAAAACTGTTTTTT

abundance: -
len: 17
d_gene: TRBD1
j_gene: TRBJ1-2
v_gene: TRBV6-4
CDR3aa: CASSDHSGTGSVQGYTF
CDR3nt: TGTGCCAGCAGTGACCACAGCGGGACAGGTTCTGTCCAGGGCTACACCTTC

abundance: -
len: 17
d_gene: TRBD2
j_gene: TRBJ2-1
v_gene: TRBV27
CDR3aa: CASSSLERLAGYNEQFF
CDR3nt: TGTGCCAGCAGTTCCCTTGAGAGACTAGCGGGATACAATGAGCAGTTCTTC

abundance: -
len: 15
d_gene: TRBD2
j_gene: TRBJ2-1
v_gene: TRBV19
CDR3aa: CASSIRLAGGYEQFF
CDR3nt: TGTGCCAGTAGTATCCGTTTAGCGGGAGGCTATGAGCAGTTCTTC

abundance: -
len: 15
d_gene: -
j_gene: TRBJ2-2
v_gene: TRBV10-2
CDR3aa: CASSEYRLNTGELFF
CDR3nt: TGCGCCAGCAGTGAGTACAGATTGAACACCGGGGAGCTGTTTTTT

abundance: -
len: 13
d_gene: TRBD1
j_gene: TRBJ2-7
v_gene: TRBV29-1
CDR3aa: CSVIRQGSYEQYF
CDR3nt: TGCAGCGTTATTCGACAGGGGTCCTACGAGCAGTACTTC

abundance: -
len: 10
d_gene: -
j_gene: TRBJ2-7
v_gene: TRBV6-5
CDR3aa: CASGSYEQYF
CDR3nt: TGTGCCAGCGGGTCCTACGAGCAGTACTTC

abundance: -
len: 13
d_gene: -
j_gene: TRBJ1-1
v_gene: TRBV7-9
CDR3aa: CASSPYVNTEAFF
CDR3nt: TGTGCCAGCAGCCCCTACGTGAACACTGAAGCTTTCTTT

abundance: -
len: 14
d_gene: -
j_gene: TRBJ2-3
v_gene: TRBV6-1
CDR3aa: CASSKGQTGDTQYF
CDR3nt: TGTGCCAGCAGTAAAGGACAGACCGGAGATACGCAGTATTTT

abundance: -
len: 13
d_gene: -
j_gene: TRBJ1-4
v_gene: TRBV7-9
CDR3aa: CASSPNDGEKLFF
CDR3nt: TGTGCCAGCAGCCCTAATGACGGGGAAAAACTGTTTTTT

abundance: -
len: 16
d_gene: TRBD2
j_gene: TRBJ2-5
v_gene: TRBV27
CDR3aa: CASSARLAGELETQYF
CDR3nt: TGTGCCAGCAGTGCTCGACTAGCGGGAGAGCTTGAGACCCAGTACTTC

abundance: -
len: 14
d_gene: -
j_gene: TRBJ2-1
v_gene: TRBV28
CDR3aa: CANPAHYPYNEQFF
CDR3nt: TGTGCCAACCCCGCCCACTACCCATACAATGAGCAGTTCTTC

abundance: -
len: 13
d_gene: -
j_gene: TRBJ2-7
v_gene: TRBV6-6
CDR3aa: CASSFNSDYEQYF
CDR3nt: TGTGCCAGCAGTTTCAACTCCGACTACGAGCAGTACTTC

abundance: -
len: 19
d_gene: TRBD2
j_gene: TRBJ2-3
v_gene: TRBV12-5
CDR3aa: CASGFSGIQEAGAPDTQYF
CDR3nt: TGTGCTAGTGGTTTTTCGGGGATACAAGAAGCGGGAGCTCCAGATACGCAGTATTTT

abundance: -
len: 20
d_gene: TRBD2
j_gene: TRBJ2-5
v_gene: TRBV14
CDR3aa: CASSQGWTSGPRGPQETQYF
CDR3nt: TGTGCCAGCAGCCAAGGGTGGACTAGCGGCCCTAGGGGTCCCCAAGAGACCCAGTACTTC

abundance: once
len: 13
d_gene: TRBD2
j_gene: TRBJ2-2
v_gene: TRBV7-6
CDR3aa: CASSPRTSRELFF
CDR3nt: TGTGCCAGCAGCCCTCGGACTAGTCGGGAGCTGTTTTTT

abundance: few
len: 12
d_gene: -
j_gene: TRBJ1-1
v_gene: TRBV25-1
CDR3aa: CASGGGGTEAFF
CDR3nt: TGTGCCAGCGGGGGGGGAGGGACTGAAGCTTTCTTT

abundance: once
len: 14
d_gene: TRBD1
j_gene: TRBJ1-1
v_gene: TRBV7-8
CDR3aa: CASSPRTGPIPAFF
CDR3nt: TGTGCCAGCAGCCCCCGGACAGGGCCAATTCCGGCTTTCTTT

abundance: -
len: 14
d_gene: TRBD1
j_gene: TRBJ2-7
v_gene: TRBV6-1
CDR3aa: CASSEAFRGQEQYF
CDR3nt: TGTGCCAGCAGTGAAGCATTTAGGGGGCAGGAGCAGTACTTC

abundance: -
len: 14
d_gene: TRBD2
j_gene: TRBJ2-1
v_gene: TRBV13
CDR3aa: CASSLTGTSDEQFF
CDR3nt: TGTGCCAGCAGCTTAACCGGGACTAGTGATGAGCAGTTCTTC

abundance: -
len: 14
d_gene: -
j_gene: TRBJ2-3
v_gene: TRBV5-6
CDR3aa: CASSLRQGGDTQYF
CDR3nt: TGTGCCAGCAGCCTGCGTCAGGGCGGTGATACGCAGTATTTT

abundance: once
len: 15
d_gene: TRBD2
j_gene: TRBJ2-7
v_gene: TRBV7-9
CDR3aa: CASSLGTSGSNEQYF
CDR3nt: TGTGCCAGCAGCTTAGGAACTAGCGGGAGTAACGAGCAGTACTTC

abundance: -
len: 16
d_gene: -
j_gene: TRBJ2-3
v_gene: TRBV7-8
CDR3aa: CASSLHEGGSTDTQYF
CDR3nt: TGTGCCAGCAGCCTCCACGAGGGCGGTAGCACAGATACGCAGTATTTT

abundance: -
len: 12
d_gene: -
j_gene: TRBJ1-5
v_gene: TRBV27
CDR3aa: CASRGGNQPQHF
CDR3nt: TGTGCCAGCAGGGGAGGCAATCAGCCCCAGCATTTT

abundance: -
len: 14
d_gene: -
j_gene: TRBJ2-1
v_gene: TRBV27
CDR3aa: CASSYVWSGNEQFF
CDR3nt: TGTGCCAGCAGTTACGTTTGGTCAGGGAATGAGCAGTTCTTC

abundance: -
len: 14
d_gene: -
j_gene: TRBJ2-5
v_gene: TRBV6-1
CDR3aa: CASSRPTGWETQYF
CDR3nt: TGTGCCAGCAGTAGGCCAACGGGGTGGGAGACCCAGTACTTC

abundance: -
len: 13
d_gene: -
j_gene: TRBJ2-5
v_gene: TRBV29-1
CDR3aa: CSVDKGIQETQYF
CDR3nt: TGCAGCGTTGATAAGGGGATCCAAGAGACCCAGTACTTC

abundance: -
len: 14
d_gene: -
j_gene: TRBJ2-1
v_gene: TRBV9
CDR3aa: CASSVHGNYNEQFF
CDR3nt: TGTGCCAGCAGCGTACACGGAAACTACAATGAGCAGTTCTTC

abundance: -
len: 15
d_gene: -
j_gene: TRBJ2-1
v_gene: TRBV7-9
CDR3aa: CASSLGENQNNEQFF
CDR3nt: TGTGCCAGCAGCTTAGGTGAGAACCAAAACAATGAGCAGTTCTTC

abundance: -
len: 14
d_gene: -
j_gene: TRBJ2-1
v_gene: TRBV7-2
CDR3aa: CASSLRRTYNEQFF
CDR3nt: TGTGCCAGCAGCTTACGGAGAACCTACAATGAGCAGTTCTTC

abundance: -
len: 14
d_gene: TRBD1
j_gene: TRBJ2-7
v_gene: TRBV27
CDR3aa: CASSLGQGPYEQYF
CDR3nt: TGTGCCAGCAGTCTCGGACAGGGCCCCTACGAGCAGTACTTC

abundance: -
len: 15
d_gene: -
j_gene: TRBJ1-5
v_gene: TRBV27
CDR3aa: CASSLWARGNQPQHF
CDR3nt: TGTGCCAGCAGTTTATGGGCCCGGGGTAATCAGCCCCAGCATTTT

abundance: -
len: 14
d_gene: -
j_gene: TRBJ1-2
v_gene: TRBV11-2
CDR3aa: CASSTVEGSYGYTF
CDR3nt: TGTGCCAGCAGCACCGTTGAGGGTTCATATGGCTACACCTTC